These 18 T cell receptor beta chains came from one sample sequenced in a study of cytomegalovirus exposure and HLA in healthy donors. TCRdb keeps only in-frame clones here, not all; method: immunoSEQ multiplex PCR. The table includes 260,000 or so clones, 80% to 90% detected once. The sequenced material came from PBMCs. All receptors come from a man younger than 35 in good health and CMV-seronegative.

V is TRBV9 and J is TRBJ1-1; a possible D gene is TRBD1 (5 bases). This CDR3 spans 16 amino acids. Per germline, CDR1 SGDLS and CDR2 YYNGEE. V shed 4 bases and J shed 1 base, with 17 bases lying between them. The CDR3, as DNA: TGTGCCAGCAGCCCCTCCCACGGGAGGGGGAACACTGAAGCTTTCTTT. This encodes CASSPSHGRGNTEAFF.

The gene calls are TRBV11-3 and TRBJ2-1; D uncertain. Between the trimmed V and J ends, which lost 5 bases and 9 bases, there was a span of 11 bases. CDR3 length: 12 amino acids. CDR1 is SGHNT, CDR2 YENEEA, per germline. In DNA form, the CDR3 reads TGTGCCAGCAGCCATGAAGAGGCTGAGCAGTTCTTC. This sequence encodes CASSHEEAEQFF.

The V call is TRBV9, the J call TRBJ2-7; 7 nucleotides align to TRBD2. CDR1 and CDR2 (germline): SGDLS, YYNGEE. The J segment lost 0 bases and the V segment lost 3 bases, leaving 6 bases of the junction unmatched. The CDR3 sequence is 15 residues long. The CDR3 DNA follows: TGTGCCAGCAGCGGGGAGGGGTTCTCCTCCTACGAGCAGTACTTC. Translated, it gives CASSGEGFSSYEQYF.

The gene calls are TRBV28 and TRBJ1-4; D call uncertain. Germline values: CDR1 MDHEN, CDR2 SYDVKM. The CDR3 is 12 amino acids. The V and J ends lost 8 bases and 6 bases respectively, with 10 bases between them. The CDR3 DNA sequence: TGTGCCAGCCGGGTCAATCATGAAAAACTGTTTTTT. Protein sequence: CASRVNHEKLFF. Using reference TRBV28 and TRBJ1-4 for the parts outside the CDR3, the full variable domain is DVKVTQSSRYLVKRTGEKVFLECVQDMDHENMFWYRQDPGLGLRLIYFSYDVKMKEKGDIPEGYSVSREKKERFSLILESASTNQTSMYLCASRVNHEKLFFGSGTQLSVL.

The chain combines TRBV20-1 with TRBJ2-1; the D is unclear. The V end lost 5 bases, the J end lost 10 bases, and 9 bases lay between the germline ends. Germline lookup yields CDR1 DFQATT and CDR2 SNEGSKA (reference sequence). This CDR3 comprises 10 residues. The CDR3 reads CSAGIREQFF. The CDR3 DNA reads as TGCAGTGCTGGCATCAGGGAGCAGTTCTTC.

The chain uses TRBV10-3 and TRBJ2-5; no reliable D call. Germline V gene lookup returns CDR1 ENHRY and CDR2 SYGVKD. CDR3 length: 13 residues. The V gene lost 0 bases and the J gene lost 4 bases, with 6 bases spanning the gap. CDR3 in amino acids: CAISESGGETQYF. CDR3 DNA sequence: TGTGCCATCAGTGAGTCAGGCGGAGAGACCCAGTACTTC.

The V call is TRBV9, the J call TRBJ1-1; 10 bases align to TRBD1. Looked up from germline, CDR1 is SGDLS and CDR2 is YYNGEE. The CDR3 has 15 amino acids. V lost 2 bases, J lost 6 bases, and 7 bases stayed unmatched. In DNA, the CDR3 is TGTGCCAGCAGCGTGGCCGGGACAGGGGAATCTGAAGCTTTCTTT. As protein: CASSVAGTGESEAFF.

Only one count was recorded for this clone. The CDR3 region is CASSYGGRRKDEQYF. CDR3 DNA sequence: TGTGCCAGCAGTTATGGCGGGAGGAGAAAAGACGAGCAGTACTTC. This chain connects TRBV28 to TRBJ2-7, with 8 positions matching TRBD2. There are 15 residues in the CDR3. CDR1 is MDHEN, CDR2 SYDVKM, per germline. Germline trimming cut 4 bases from V and 5 bases from J; bases unmatched to any gene: 10.

This chain joins TRBV6-1 and TRBJ2-7, with 7 positions matching TRBD2. The V gene end was trimmed by 1 base and the J gene end by 2 bases; junction bases not matched to a gene: 8. This CDR3 has 16 amino acids. CDR1 and CDR2 (germline): MNHNS, SASEGT. As DNA, the CDR3 is TGTGCCAGCAGTGAAGATCGGGAGGCACGACCCTACGAGCAGTACTTC. Encoded protein: CASSEDREARPYEQYF.

This clone came up once. The rearrangement uses TRBV13 and TRBJ2-3; the match to TRBD2 covers 11 bases. Germline CDR1 is PRHDT and CDR2 is FYEKMQ (reference sequence). The CDR3 spans 17 residues. V lost 2 bases and J lost 1; bases outside the gene matches: 5. CDR3 DNA sequence: TGTGCCAGCAGCTTAAGGGGACTAGCGGTGCGCACAGATACGCAGTATTTT. This sequence encodes CASSLRGLAVRTDTQYF.

The V and J genes are TRBV27 and TRBJ2-1; 10 bases match TRBD2. This CDR3 comprises 15 residues. V shed 8 bases and J 10 bases; nucleotides not matched to a gene: 14. Looked up from germline, CDR1 is MNHEY and CDR2 is SMNVEV (reference sequence). This CDR3 is CASRTRLAGELEQFF. CDR3 nucleotide sequence: TGTGCCAGCCGTACCCGGCTAGCGGGAGAATTAGAGCAGTTCTTC.

J is TRBJ2-7 and V is TRBV5-4, with 13 bases identical to TRBD2. The V segment lost 10 bases and the J segment 6 bases; nucleotides outside the gene matches: 16. Germline assignment: CDR1 SGHNT and CDR2 YYREEE (reference sequence). The CDR3 contains 16 residues. CDR3: CAASGGTSGKGSEQYF. CDR3 coding DNA: TGTGCCGCTAGTGGGGGGACTAGCGGGAAGGGTTCCGAGCAGTACTTC.

This chain links TRBV7-7 with TRBJ2-3, with TRBD2 matching over 7 bases. The CDR3 is 15 amino acids. Losses at the gene ends were 1 base for V and 5 bases for J; bases not matched to a gene: 6. Germline loops: CDR1 SSHAT, CDR2 FNYEAQ (reference sequence). CDR3: CASSLDGRPGDTQYF. Here the CDR3 DNA reads TGTGCCAGCAGCTTAGACGGGAGGCCGGGAGATACGCAGTATTTT.

This clone was counted a few times. The rearrangement joins TRBV7-9 to TRBJ1-2, with D maybe TRBD1 (5 bases). Germline V gene sequence: CDR1 SEHNR, CDR2 FQNEAQ (reference sequence). The CDR3 has 15 residues. Trimming shortened V by 2 bases and J by 8 bases, and 18 bases separated the two germline ends. The CDR3 spells CASSLSSVRDYGYTF. CDR3 DNA sequence: TGTGCCAGCAGCTTATCTAGTGTCAGGGATTACGGCTACACCTTC.

The rearrangement uses TRBV30 and TRBJ2-3, with a tentative D call TRBD1 (6 bases). CDR1 is GTSNPN and CDR2 is SVGIG in the germline V gene (reference sequence). The CDR3 is 14 amino acids. With 2 bases removed from V and 0 bases from J, the gap between germline ends came to 9 bases. Here the CDR3 DNA reads TGTGCCTGGAGTCCGACAGGTAGCACAGATACGCAGTATTTT. The encoded protein is CAWSPTGSTDTQYF. Looking up the rest from reference TRBV30 and TRBJ2-3 gives the full variable domain: SQTIHQWPATLVQPVGSPLSLECTVEGTSNPNLYWYRQAAGRGLQLLFYSVGIGQISSEVPQNLSASRPQDRQFILSSKKLLLSDSGFYLCAWSPTGSTDTQYFGPGTRLTVL.

This sequence joins TRBV7-2 and TRBJ1-2; 9 nucleotides align to TRBD1. The germline V gene has CDR1 SGHTA and CDR2 FQGNSA. V lost 2 bases to trimming and J lost 8 bases; unmatched junction nucleotides: 6. This CDR3 region has 14 residues. The DNA for the CDR3 is TGTGCCAGCAGCTTAAGCGGGGACAGGGTAGGCTACACCTTC. Protein sequence: CASSLSGDRVGYTF.

The chain combines TRBV4-3 with TRBJ2-7; 10 nucleotides align to TRBD2. The CDR3 loop spans 15 amino acids. The V gene's germline CDR1 is LGHNA and CDR2 YSLEER. Trimming at V came to 3 bases and at J to 7 bases, leaving 9 bases not matched to a gene. Written as DNA, the CDR3 is TGCGCCAGCAGCCATAGTCTAGCGGGAGTCGGGGAGCAGTACTTC. The encoded protein is CASSHSLAGVGEQYF.

The V gene is TRBV29-1, the J gene TRBJ2-2; tentatively, D is TRBD1 (5 bases). V was cut by 3 bases and J by 3 bases, with 11 bases left in between. The germline gives CDR1 SQVTM, CDR2 ANQGSEA. This CDR3 spans 14 amino acids. The CDR3 is CSVEDKGDTGELFF. CDR3 nucleotide sequence: TGCAGCGTTGAGGACAAAGGTGACACCGGGGAGCTGTTTTTT.